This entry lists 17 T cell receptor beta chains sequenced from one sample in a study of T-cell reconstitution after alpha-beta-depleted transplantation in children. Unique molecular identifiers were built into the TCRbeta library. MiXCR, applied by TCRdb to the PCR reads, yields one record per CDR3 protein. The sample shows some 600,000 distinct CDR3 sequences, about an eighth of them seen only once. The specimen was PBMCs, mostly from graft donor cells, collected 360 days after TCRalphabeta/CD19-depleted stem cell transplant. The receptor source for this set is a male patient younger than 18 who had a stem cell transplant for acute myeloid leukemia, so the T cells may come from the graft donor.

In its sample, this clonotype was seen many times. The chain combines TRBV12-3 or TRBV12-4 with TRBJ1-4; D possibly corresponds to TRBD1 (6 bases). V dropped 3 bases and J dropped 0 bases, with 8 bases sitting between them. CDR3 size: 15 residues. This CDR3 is CASSLGGSTNEKLFF. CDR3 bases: TGTGCCAGCAGTTTGGGGGGCTCAACTAATGAAAAACTGTTTTTT.

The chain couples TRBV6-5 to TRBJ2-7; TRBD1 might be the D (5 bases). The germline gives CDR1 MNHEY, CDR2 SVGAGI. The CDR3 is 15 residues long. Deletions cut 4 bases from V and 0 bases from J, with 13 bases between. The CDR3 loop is CASSSDSAVSYEQYF. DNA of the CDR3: TGTGCCAGCAGTTCAGACAGCGCCGTCTCCTACGAGCAGTACTTC.

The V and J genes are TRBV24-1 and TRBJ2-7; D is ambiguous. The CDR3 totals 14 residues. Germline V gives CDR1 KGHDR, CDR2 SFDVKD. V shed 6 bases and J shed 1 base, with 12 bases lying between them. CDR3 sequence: CATSSTTLSYEQYF. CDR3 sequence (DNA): TGTGCCACCAGTTCCACAACTCTTTCCTACGAGCAGTACTTC.

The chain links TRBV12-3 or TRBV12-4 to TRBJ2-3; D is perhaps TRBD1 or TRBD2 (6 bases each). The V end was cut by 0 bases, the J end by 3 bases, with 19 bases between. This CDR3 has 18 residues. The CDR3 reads CASSLAAGSTGRTDTQYF. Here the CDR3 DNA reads TGTGCCAGCAGTTTAGCCGCGGGGAGTACAGGGAGGACAGATACGCAGTATTTT.

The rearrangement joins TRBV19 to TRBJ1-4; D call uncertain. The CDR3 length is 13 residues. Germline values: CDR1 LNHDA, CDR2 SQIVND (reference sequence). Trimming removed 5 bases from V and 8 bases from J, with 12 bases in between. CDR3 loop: CASSAFLKEKLFF. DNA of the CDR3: TGTGCCAGTAGTGCCTTTTTAAAGGAAAAACTGTTTTTT.

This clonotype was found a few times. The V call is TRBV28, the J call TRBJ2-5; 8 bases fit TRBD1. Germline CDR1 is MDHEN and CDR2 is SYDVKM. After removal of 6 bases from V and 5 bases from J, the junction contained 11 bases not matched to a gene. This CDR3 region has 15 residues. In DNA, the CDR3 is TGTGCCAGCAGCGACTTGGGACAGGCGAGGGAGACCCAGTACTTC. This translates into CASSDLGQARETQYF. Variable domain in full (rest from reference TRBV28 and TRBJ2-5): DVKVTQSSRYLVKRTGEKVFLECVQDMDHENMFWYRQDPGLGLRLIYFSYDVKMKEKGDIPEGYSVSREKKERFSLILESASTNQTSMYLCASSDLGQARETQYFGPGTRLLVL.

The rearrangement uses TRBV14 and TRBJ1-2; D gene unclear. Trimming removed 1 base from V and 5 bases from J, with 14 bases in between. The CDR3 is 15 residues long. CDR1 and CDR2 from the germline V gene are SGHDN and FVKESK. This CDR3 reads CASSQVHRGWYGYTF. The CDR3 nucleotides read TGTGCCAGCAGCCAAGTGCATCGGGGTTGGTATGGCTACACCTTC. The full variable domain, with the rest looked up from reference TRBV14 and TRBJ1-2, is EAGVTQFPSHSVIEKGQTVTLRCDPISGHDNLYWYRRVMGKEIKFLLHFVKESKQDESGMPNNRFLAERTGGTYSTLKVQPAELEDSGVYFCASSQVHRGWYGYTFGSGTRLTVV.

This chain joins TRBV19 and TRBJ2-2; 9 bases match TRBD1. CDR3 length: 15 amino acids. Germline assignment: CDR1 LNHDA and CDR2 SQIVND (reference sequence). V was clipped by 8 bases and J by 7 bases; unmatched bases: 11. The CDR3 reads CASQYRTGVGGELFF. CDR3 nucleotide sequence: TGTGCCAGTCAATACAGGACAGGGGTTGGCGGGGAGCTGTTTTTT.

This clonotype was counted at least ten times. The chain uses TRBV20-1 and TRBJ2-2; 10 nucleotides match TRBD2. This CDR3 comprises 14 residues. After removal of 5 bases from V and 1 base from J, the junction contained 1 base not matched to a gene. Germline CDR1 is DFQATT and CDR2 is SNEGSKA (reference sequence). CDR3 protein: CSARTSGNTGELFF. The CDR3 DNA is TGCAGTGCTCGGACTAGCGGGAACACCGGGGAGCTGTTTTTT.

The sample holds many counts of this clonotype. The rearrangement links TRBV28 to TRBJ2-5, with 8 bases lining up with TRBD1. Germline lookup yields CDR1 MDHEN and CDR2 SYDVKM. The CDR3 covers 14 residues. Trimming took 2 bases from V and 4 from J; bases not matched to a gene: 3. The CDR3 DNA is TGTGCCAGCAGTTTACCCAGGGGGCGAGAGACCCAGTACTTC. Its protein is CASSLPRGRETQYF.

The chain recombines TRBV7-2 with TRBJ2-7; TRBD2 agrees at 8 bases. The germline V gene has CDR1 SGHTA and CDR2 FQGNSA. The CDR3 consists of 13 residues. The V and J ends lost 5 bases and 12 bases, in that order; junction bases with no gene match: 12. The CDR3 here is CASSPAGGVSGYF. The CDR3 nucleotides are TGTGCCAGCAGCCCCGCGGGAGGAGTTTCAGGGTACTTC.

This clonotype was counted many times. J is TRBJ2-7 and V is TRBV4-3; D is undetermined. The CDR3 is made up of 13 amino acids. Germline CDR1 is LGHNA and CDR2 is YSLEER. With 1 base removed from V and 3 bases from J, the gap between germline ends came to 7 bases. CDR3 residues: CASSQGVLYEQYF. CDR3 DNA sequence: TGCGCCAGCAGCCAAGGGGTTCTCTACGAGCAGTACTTC.

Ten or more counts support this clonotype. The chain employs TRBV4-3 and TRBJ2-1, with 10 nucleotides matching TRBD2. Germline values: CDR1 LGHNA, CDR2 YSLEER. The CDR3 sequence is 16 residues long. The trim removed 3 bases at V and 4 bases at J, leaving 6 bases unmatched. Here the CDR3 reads CASSQVASGRYNEQFF. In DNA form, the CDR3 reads TGCGCCAGCAGCCAGGTCGCTAGCGGGAGATACAATGAGCAGTTCTTC.

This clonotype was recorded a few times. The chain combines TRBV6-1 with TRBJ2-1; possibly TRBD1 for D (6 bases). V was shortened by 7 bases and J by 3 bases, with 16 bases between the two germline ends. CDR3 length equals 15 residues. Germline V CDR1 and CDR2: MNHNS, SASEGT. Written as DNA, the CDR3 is TGTGCCAGCATTGAGCGTGAACAGGGCTACAATGAGCAGTTCTTC. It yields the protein CASIEREQGYNEQFF.

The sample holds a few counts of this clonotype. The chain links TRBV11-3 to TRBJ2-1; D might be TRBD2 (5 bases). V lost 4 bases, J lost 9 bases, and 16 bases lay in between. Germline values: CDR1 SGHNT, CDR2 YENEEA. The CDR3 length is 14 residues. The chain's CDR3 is CASSSLGGFGEQFF. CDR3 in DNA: TGTGCCAGCAGCTCCCTCGGCGGGTTTGGTGAGCAGTTCTTC.

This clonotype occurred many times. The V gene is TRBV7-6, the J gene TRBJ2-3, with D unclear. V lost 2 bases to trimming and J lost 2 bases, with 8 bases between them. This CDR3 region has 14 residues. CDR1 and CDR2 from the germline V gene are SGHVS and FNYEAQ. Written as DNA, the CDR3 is TGTGCCAGCAGCTTATCCCAGACCACAGATACGCAGTATTTT. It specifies CASSLSQTTDTQYF. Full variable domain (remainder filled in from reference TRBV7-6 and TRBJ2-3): GAGVSQSPRYKVTKRGQDVALRCDPISGHVSLYWYRQALGQGPEFLTYFNYEAQQDKSGLPNDRFSAERPEGSISTLTIQRTEQRDSAMYRCASSLSQTTDTQYFGPGTRLTVL.

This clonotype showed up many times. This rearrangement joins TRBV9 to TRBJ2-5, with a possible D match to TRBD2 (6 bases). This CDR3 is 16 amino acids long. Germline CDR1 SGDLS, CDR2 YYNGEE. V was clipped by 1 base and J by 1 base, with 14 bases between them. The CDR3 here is CASSVRRDGPQETQYF. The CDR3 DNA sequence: TGTGCCAGCAGCGTACGGCGGGACGGTCCCCAAGAGACCCAGTACTTC. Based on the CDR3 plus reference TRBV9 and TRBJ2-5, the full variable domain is DSGVTQTPKHLITATGQRVTLRCSPRSGDLSVYWYQQSLDQGLQFLIQYYNGEERAKGNILERFSAQQFPDLHSELNLSSLELGDSALYFCASSVRRDGPQETQYFGPGTRLLVL.